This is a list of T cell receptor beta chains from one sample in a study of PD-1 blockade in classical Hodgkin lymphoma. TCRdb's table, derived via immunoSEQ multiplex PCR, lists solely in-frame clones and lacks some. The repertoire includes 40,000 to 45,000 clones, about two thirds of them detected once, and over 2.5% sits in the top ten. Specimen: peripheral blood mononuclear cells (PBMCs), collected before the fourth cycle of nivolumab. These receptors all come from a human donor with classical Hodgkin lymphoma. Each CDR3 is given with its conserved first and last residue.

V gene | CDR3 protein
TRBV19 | CASQPKNAGNTIYF
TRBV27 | CASSFTSGTQYF
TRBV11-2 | CASSPTPGQNYNEQFF
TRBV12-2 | CASRLAVPRYSNQPQHF
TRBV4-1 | CASSQDGIAFF
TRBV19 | CASSTQQTGRYGYTF
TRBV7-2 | CASSLEPGGYTDTQYF
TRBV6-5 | CASSYGGGATNEKLFF
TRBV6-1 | CASPSSGGYGYTF
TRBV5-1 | CASSFRSGEKLFF
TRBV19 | CATTPRDRGESFEAFF
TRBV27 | CASSLDTKGYEQYF
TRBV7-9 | CASSLDRGTYGYTF
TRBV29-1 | CSVGLALGEQYF
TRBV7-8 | CASSLSEGTGELFF
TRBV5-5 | CASSLQVPEVNTEAFF
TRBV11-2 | CASSSKRDMSYNEQFF
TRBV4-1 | CASSQSVDEQFF
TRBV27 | CASSSDGRYSNQPQHF
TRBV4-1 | CASSQGGSQGQPQHF
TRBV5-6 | CASSLEPDETQYF
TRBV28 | CATRDRDNFQETQYF
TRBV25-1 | CASRGQGGNYGYTF
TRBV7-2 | CASSSLSKVSYGYTF
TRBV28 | CASSPSTVDEKLFF
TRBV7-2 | CASSLEPGSNYGYTF
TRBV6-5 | CASTPDRTGELFF
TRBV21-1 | CASSRGTTNADTQYF
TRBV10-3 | CAISDDRNLYEQYF
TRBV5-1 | CASSLGTSGAYEQYF
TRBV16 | CASSLRTGDNSPLHF
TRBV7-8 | CASSPHGLAGHNEQFF
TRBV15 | CATSRQFREGETQYF
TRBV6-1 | CASSAYGTGMNTEAFF
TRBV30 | CAWRHRDRDYEQYF
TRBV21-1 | CASSAIGGWSGSYNEQFF
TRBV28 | CATNQWTGAVNTEAFF
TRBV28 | CASSFGPGLIGNEQFF
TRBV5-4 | CASSPSGGSSYNSPLHF
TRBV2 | CASRGDYTDTQYF
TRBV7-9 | CASSPWDSFYGYTF
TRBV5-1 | CASSLVAGPTGANVLTF
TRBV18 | CASSRGQGAANEQFF
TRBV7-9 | CASSLPLAGGTYEQYF
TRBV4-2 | CASSHQRGAEHNEQFF
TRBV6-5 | CASSYALGGGGGYTF
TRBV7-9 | CASSLDRTGGVYGYTF
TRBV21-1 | CASSSKRGGRFNEQFF
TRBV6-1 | CASSGGKGVYQPQHF
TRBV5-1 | CASRIEGPSGGNQPQHF
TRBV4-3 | CASSDSSGQGPYEQYF
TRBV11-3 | CASSRDRGIAGELFF
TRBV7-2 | CASSLGGQGYEQYF